This entry lists 24 T cell receptor beta chains sequenced from one sample in a study of T cells in localized non-small cell lung cancer. Repertoires were generated with immunoSEQ multiplex PCR, while TCRdb's copy carries only in-frame clones and drops some. The table records approximately 35,000 clones, about 91% of them present only once. The sequencing used peripheral blood mononuclear cells, collected before any cancer treatment. Receptor source: a female donor over 55 with stage II lung adenocarcinoma.

This rearrangement joins TRBV10-3 to TRBJ2-6; D remains ambiguous. CDR3 length equals 13 residues. Between the trimmed V and J ends, which lost 7 bases and 0 bases, there was a span of 4 bases. Looked up from germline, CDR1 is ENHRY and CDR2 is SYGVKD. CDR3 DNA sequence: TGTGCCATCACCAACTCTGGGGCCAACGTCCTGACTTTC. Encoded protein: CAITNSGANVLTF.

The chain uses TRBV18 and TRBJ1-2; D is possibly TRBD1 (5 bases). V lost 4 bases and J lost 2, with 11 bases in between. Germline V CDR1 and CDR2: KGHSH, LQKENI. The CDR3 spans 14 residues. CDR3 sequence: CASSQGRGNYGYTF. Written as DNA, the CDR3 is TGTGCCAGCTCACAGGGGCGAGGGAACTATGGCTACACCTTC.

The chain combines TRBV28 with TRBJ1-3; D is uncertain. CDR3 length equals 17 residues. V lost 3 bases and J lost 0, with 15 bases in between. Germline V gene lookup returns CDR1 MDHEN and CDR2 SYDVKM. The CDR3: CASSFPLRSFSGNTIYF. CDR3 coding DNA: TGTGCCAGCAGTTTCCCCCTACGAAGCTTCTCTGGAAACACCATATATTTT.

V is TRBV7-2 and J is TRBJ2-3; no firm D call. The germline V and J ends were trimmed by 1 base and 2 bases, with 13 bases remaining between them. Germline values: CDR1 SGHTA, CDR2 FQGNSA. The CDR3 covers 16 residues. The CDR3 DNA reads TGTGCCAGCAGCTTAGGTAGCCGCTTTGACACAGATACGCAGTATTTT. This gives the protein CASSLGSRFDTDTQYF.

The genes are TRBV27 and TRBJ1-4; D is unclear. Trimming cost V 6 bases and J 4 bases, with 9 bases left between them. The CDR3 extends over 13 amino acids. Germline V gene sequence: CDR1 MNHEY, CDR2 SMNVEV (reference sequence). The CDR3 DNA reads as TGTGCCAGCAGGGGCACCTTTAATGAAAAACTGTTTTTT. Its translation is CASRGTFNEKLFF.

The V call is TRBV28, the J call TRBJ1-4; D is undetermined. Germline-derived CDR1 and CDR2 are MDHEN and SYDVKM. V lost 6 bases and J 8 bases, leaving 10 bases between the germline ends. There are 12 residues in the CDR3. The CDR3 bases are TGTGCCAGCAGAAGTGGGGTCGAAAAACTGTTTTTT. It specifies CASRSGVEKLFF.

This clone was seen once. V is TRBV18 and J is TRBJ1-1, with unresolved D. The CDR3 extends over 15 amino acids. Trimming took off 1 base at V and 1 base at J, with 10 bases between the two ends. CDR1 and CDR2 (germline): KGHSH, LQKENI. The chain's CDR3 is CASSPLQVGNTEAFF. CDR3 bases: TGTGCCAGCTCACCACTCCAGGTGGGGAACACTGAAGCTTTCTTT.

This clone was observed once. The rearrangement links TRBV9 to TRBJ1-1; the D is unclear. This CDR3 is built from 14 residues. Trimming removed 2 bases from V and 1 base from J, with 9 bases in between. CDR1 and CDR2 (germline): SGDLS, YYNGEE. CDR3 protein: CASSVLDTNTEAFF. The CDR3 DNA sequence: TGTGCCAGCAGCGTGCTAGACACGAACACTGAAGCTTTCTTT.

V and J are TRBV5-1 and TRBJ2-5, with 10 bases identical to TRBD1. The J call may be wrong; the DNA end is better matched by TRBJ2-7. The CDR3 has 16 residues. Per the germline V gene, CDR1 is SGHRS and CDR2 is YFSETQ. CDR3 sequence: CASSFLPGQGQYEQYF. CDR3 DNA: TGCGCCAGCAGCTTTCTACCGGGACAGGGGCAATACGAGCAGTACTTC.

The rearrangement joins TRBV5-1 to TRBJ1-6; D is possibly TRBD1 (6 bases). The CDR3 totals 15 residues. V was trimmed by 1 base and J by 8 bases, leaving 13 bases between them. Germline values: CDR1 SGHRS, CDR2 YFSETQ. The CDR3 spells CASSLNQGRDSPLHF. CDR3 in DNA: TGCGCCAGCAGCTTGAACCAGGGGCGGGATTCACCCCTCCACTTT. Together with reference TRBV5-1 and TRBJ1-6, the CDR3 gives the full variable domain: KAGVTQTPRYLIKTRGQQVTLSCSPISGHRSVSWYQQTPGQGLQFLFEYFSETQRNKGNFPGRFSGRQFSNSRSEMNVSTLELGDSALYLCASSLNQGRDSPLHFGNGTRLTVT.

The chain combines TRBV5-1 with TRBJ2-5; 9 bases align to TRBD1. Germline CDR1 SGHRS, CDR2 YFSETQ. Losses at the gene ends were 4 bases for V and 5 bases for J; bases not matched to a gene: 9. The CDR3 runs 15 residues. The CDR3 protein is CASSPRTGARETQYF. The DNA of the CDR3 is TGCGCCAGCAGCCCGCGGACAGGGGCAAGGGAGACCCAGTACTTC.

CDR3: CASSSNTGELFF. The CDR3 bases are TGTGCCAGCAGCTCAAACACCGGGGAGCTGTTTTTT. The V call is TRBV5-4, the J call TRBJ2-2; D gene uncertain. The CDR3 runs to 12 residues. V lost 3 bases and J 2 bases, leaving 2 bases between the germline ends. Germline CDR1 reads SGHNT; CDR2 reads YYREEE (reference sequence).

The chain employs TRBV5-6 and TRBJ1-5; D unresolved. This CDR3 contains 16 residues. Trimming shortened V by 3 bases and J by 5 bases, and 18 bases separated the two germline ends. In germline, CDR1 is SGHDT, CDR2 YYEEEE. The CDR3 DNA reads as TGTGCCAGCAGCTCGCAGGCGAGCAGATCTTATCAGCCCCAGCATTTT. It specifies CASSSQASRSYQPQHF.

This clone showed up just once. The chain recombines TRBV7-2 with TRBJ1-3; 9 nucleotides line up with TRBD1. V was clipped by 2 bases and J by 1 base; unmatched bases: 3. The CDR3 extends over 16 amino acids. Germline CDR1 reads SGHTA; CDR2 reads FQGNSA. CDR3 sequence (DNA): TGTGCCAGCAGCTTAACCGGGACAGGGTCTGGAAACACCATATATTTT. Translating gives CASSLTGTGSGNTIYF.

Regarding this clone: The sample carries other DNA sequences with the same CDR3. The V and J genes are TRBV6-1 and TRBJ2-7; unclear D gene. Per the germline V gene, CDR1 is MNHNS and CDR2 is SASEGT. The germline V and J ends were trimmed by 1 base and 3 bases, with 7 bases remaining between them. The CDR3 runs to 13 residues. CDR3 nucleotide sequence: TGTGCCAGCAGTGAAGGTACTCTCTACGAGCAGTACTTC. Amino acid sequence: CASSEGTLYEQYF.

The chain has TRBV7-8 and TRBJ2-7; D ambiguous. Deletions cut 4 bases from V and 0 bases from J, with 13 bases between. The CDR3 totals 15 residues. Germline CDR1 and CDR2: SGHVS and FQNEAQ. CDR3 sequence reads: CASSSTAGSSYEQYF. The CDR3 coding sequence is TGTGCCAGCAGCTCGACCGCTGGAAGCTCCTACGAGCAGTACTTC.

CDR3 bases: TGTGCCAGCAGCGCAGGGACTAGCGGGGTCAATGAGCAGTTCTTC. This encodes CASSAGTSGVNEQFF. The V gene is TRBV7-7, the J gene TRBJ2-1; 13 bases line up with TRBD2. This CDR3 contains 15 residues. The germline V gene encodes CDR1 SSHAT and CDR2 FNYEAQ (reference sequence). V shed 5 bases, J shed 6 bases, and the junction held 4 bases outside the gene matches.

A single count supports this clone. The chain has TRBV7-2 and TRBJ1-4; D not certain. Trimming cost V 7 bases and J 6 bases, with 15 bases left between them. Germline values: CDR1 SGHTA, CDR2 FQGNSA. The CDR3 runs to 14 residues. The CDR3 loop is CASTPGADYEKLFF. CDR3 in DNA: TGTGCCAGCACCCCAGGAGCCGATTATGAAAAACTGTTTTTT.

The V gene is TRBV28, the J gene TRBJ1-2, with a possible D match to TRBD1 (6 bases). CDR1 and CDR2 (germline): MDHEN, SYDVKM. Trimming shortened V by 6 bases and J by 5 bases, and 19 bases separated the two germline ends. The CDR3 totals 15 residues. The CDR3 DNA is TGTGCCAGCAGCATTCCCTCAAGGGGGGCGTATGGCTACACCTTC. Protein sequence: CASSIPSRGAYGYTF.

V is TRBV30 and J is TRBJ2-2; the match to TRBD2 covers 10 bases. V shed 1 base, J shed 6 bases, and the junction held 8 bases outside the gene matches. The CDR3 extends over 16 amino acids. Germline CDR1 is GTSNPN and CDR2 is SVGIG (reference sequence). CDR3 nucleotide sequence: TGTGCCTGGAGTGAACCCCAGCGGGAGGGTTCCGGGGAGCTGTTTTTT. Amino acids: CAWSEPQREGSGELFF.

V usage is TRBV19 and J usage is TRBJ1-4, with D perhaps TRBD1 (6 bases). V lost 8 bases and J 7 bases, leaving 17 bases between the germline ends. Germline assignment: CDR1 LNHDA and CDR2 SQIVND (reference sequence). The CDR3 has 14 residues. The CDR3 nucleotides read TGTGCCAGTCGACTTCAGGGGAGAGGTGAAAAACTGTTTTTT. Protein: CASRLQGRGEKLFF.

The chain couples TRBV10-3 to TRBJ2-1; D not resolved. V gave up 1 base and J gave up 7 bases, with 5 bases separating them. The germline gives CDR1 ENHRY, CDR2 SYGVKD. The CDR3 sequence is 12 residues long. CDR3 in amino acids: CAISELLNEQFF. The CDR3 DNA is TGTGCCATCAGTGAGTTGTTGAATGAGCAGTTCTTC.

The rearrangement links TRBV27 to TRBJ1-1; no definite D call. V lost 4 bases, J lost 4 bases, and 10 bases lay in between. This CDR3 contains 13 residues. Germline V gene lookup returns CDR1 MNHEY and CDR2 SMNVEV (reference sequence). CDR3 sequence reads: CASSSRIGTEAFF. The CDR3 nucleotides read TGTGCCAGCAGTTCTCGGATCGGCACTGAAGCTTTCTTT.

The chain combines TRBV6-6 with TRBJ1-4, with D unclear. Deletions cut 6 bases from V and 4 bases from J, with 12 bases between. The CDR3 has 14 residues. Germline-derived CDR1 and CDR2 are MNHNY and SVGAGI (reference sequence). The CDR3 sequence is CASSFLGFNEKLFF. The CDR3 bases are TGTGCCAGCAGCTTCCTGGGGTTTAATGAAAAACTGTTTTTT.